A single TCR beta chain is shown here with its context. The CDR3 has 13 amino acids. Between the trimmed V and J ends, which lost 1 base and 9 bases, there was a span of 12 bases. Germline assignment: CDR1 LGHNA and CDR2 YSLEER. The data derive from a study of technical replicates of blood from a handful of donors. Only in-frame clones appear in the TCRdb table, and some are missing; sequencing was by immunoSEQ multiplex PCR. The table records tens of thousands of clones, 87% of them present only once. Source material: PBMCs. This receptor was obtained from a human donor in good health. Some clones in this sample may be carry-over from other donors' samples. This sequence joins TRBV4-3 and TRBJ1-2, with D tentatively TRBD1 (6 bases). CDR3 protein: CASSQGAGASYTF. The CDR3 DNA reads TGCGCCAGCAGCCAAGGCGCGGGGGCGAGCTACACCTTC.